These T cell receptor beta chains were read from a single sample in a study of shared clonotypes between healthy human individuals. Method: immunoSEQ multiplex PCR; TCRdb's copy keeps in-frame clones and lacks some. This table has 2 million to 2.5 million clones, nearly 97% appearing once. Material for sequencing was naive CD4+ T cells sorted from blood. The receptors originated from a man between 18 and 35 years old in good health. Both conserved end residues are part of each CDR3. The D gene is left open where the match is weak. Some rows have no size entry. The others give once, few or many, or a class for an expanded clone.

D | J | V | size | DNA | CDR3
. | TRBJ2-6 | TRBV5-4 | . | TGTGCCAGCAGCCCGGCTCCGGGGAGGCCTGGGGCCAACGTCCTGACTTTC | CASSPAPGRPGANVLTF
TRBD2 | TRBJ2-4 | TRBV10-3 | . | TGTGCCACTAGCGGTGGCAATGCCAAAAACATTCAGTACTTC | CATSGGNAKNIQYF
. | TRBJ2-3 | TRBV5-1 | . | TGCGCCAGCAGCCGCCGAGGAGGAGCTACAGATACGCAGTATTTT | CASSRRGGATDTQYF
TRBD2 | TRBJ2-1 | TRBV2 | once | TGTGCCAGCAGTGATCTGGTGCGGCTAGCGGCATACAATGAGCAGTTCTTC | CASSDLVRLAAYNEQFF
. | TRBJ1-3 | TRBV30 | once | TGTGCCTTGGGGATCTCTGGAAACACCATATATTTT | CALGISGNTIYF
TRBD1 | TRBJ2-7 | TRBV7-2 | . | TGTGCCAGCAGCATCCGGGACAGGGGGCCCTACGAGCAGTACTTC | CASSIRDRGPYEQYF
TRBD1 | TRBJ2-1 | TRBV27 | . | TGTGCCAGCGGGACAGGGCACTACAATGAGCAGTTCTTC | CASGTGHYNEQFF
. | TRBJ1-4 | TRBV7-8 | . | TGTGCCAGCAGCTCGTCAACAGGGCGCCTTAATGAAAAACTGTTTTTT | CASSSSTGRLNEKLFF
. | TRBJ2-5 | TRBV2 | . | TGTGCCAGCAGTGAAGTCAGCGTGGGAGAGACCCAGTACTTC | CASSEVSVGETQYF
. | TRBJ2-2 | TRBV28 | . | TGTGCCAGCAGTCGATACACCGGGGAGCTGTTTTTT | CASSRYTGELFF
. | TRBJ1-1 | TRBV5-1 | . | TGCGCCAGCAGCATATCTGCCAAGCTTGGGACTGAAGCTTTCTTT | CASSISAKLGTEAFF
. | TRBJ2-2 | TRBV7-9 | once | TGTGCCAGCAGCTTAGGCGCCGCCAGGGGAGGTGAGGCCGGGGAGCTGTTTTTT | CASSLGAARGGEAGELFF
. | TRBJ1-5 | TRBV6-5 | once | TGTGCCAGCGGCCGTGTCGATCAGCCCCAGCATTTT | CASGRVDQPQHF
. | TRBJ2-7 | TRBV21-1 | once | TGTGCCAGCAGCAAAGGGGTTACAGGGGTAAGAGAATACTACGAGCAGTACTTC | CASSKGVTGVREYYEQYF
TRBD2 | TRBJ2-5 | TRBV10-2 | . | TGCGCCAGCAGTGAGCCTGGGTTAGCGGGAACAGAGACCCAGTACTTC | CASSEPGLAGTETQYF
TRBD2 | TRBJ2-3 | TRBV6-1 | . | TGTGCCAGCAGTACAGGACTAGCGGGGGCTGATACGCAGTATTTT | CASSTGLAGADTQYF
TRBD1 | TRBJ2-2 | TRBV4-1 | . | TGCGCCAGCAGCCAACCAACCGGACAGGGGCTCAGTACCGGGGAGCTGTTTTTT | CASSQPTGQGLSTGELFF
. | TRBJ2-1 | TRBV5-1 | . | TGCGCCAGCAGTCTGAGGACCCAGCGGCATGAGCAGTTCTTC | CASSLRTQRHEQFF
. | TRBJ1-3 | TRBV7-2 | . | TGTGCCAGCAGCTTAGAAGTCTCTGGAAACACCATATATTTT | CASSLEVSGNTIYF
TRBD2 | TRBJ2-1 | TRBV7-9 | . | TGTGCCAGCAGCTTAAGGTCTAGCGGAGACAATGAGCAGTTCTTC | CASSLRSSGDNEQFF
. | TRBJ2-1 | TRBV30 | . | TGTGCCTGGAGTGTAAATGAGCAGTTCTTC | CAWSVNEQFF
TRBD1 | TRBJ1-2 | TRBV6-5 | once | TGTGCCAGCGGGCTAGGGGGCGCTAACTATGGCTACACCTTC | CASGLGGANYGYTF
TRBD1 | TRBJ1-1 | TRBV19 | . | TGTGCCAGCCGCGGACAGGGAACGAACACTGAAGCTTTCTTT | CASRGQGTNTEAFF